These T cell receptor beta chains were read from a single sample in a study of CD8 T cells in ankylosing spondylitis. TCRdb fed the 5' RACE reads into MiXCR, producing one record per CDR3 protein. The table has about 800,000 distinct CDR3 sequences, about 10% seen once. The sequenced material came from blood, either unsorted or a sorted T cell fraction (not recorded which). The receptors here all came from a male donor with ankylosing spondylitis. The CDR3 runs from the conserved cysteine through the conserved F or W. A D gene is named only where the DNA matches it firmly. Clone sizes are given selectively: once, few, many, or a class where the clone is expanded.

V gene	clone size	D gene	J gene	CDR3 protein	CDR3 DNA
TRBV6-5	few	.	TRBJ2-1	CASNSDSSRSNEQFF	TGTGCCAGCAATTCAGACAGTTCTCGAAGCAATGAGCAGTTCTTC
TRBV18	few	.	TRBJ1-6	CASSPPRGNSPLHF	TGTGCCAGCTCACCTCCACGAGGGAATTCACCCCTCCACTTT
TRBV5-6	.	.	TRBJ2-7	CASSFTPLEGEQYF	TGTGCCAGCAGCTTTACGCCCCTGGAGGGCGAGCAGTACTTC
TRBV7-3	many	.	TRBJ1-2	CASSLGRGYGYTF	TGTGCCAGCAGCTTAGGCAGGGGCTATGGCTACACCTTC
TRBV5-1	few	TRBD1	TRBJ1-2	CASRLTTGVDGYTF	TGCGCCAGCAGGCTAACGACAGGGGTTGATGGCTACACCTTC
TRBV10-3	.	.	TRBJ2-5	CAINSRDQETQYF	TGTGCCATCAATAGCAGGGACCAAGAGACCCAGTACTTC
TRBV20-1	many	.	TRBJ2-5	CSAPREHQETQYF	TGCAGTGCTCCCCGGGAACATCAAGAGACCCAGTACTTC
TRBV5-6	many	.	TRBJ2-3	CASSLEEGDTQYF	TGTGCCAGCAGCTTGGAGGAGGGAGATACGCAGTATTTT
TRBV7-2	.	.	TRBJ2-7	CASSLRWGEQYF	TGTGCCAGCAGCTTAAGGTGGGGCGAGCAGTACTTC
TRBV7-2	many	.	TRBJ2-3	CASSPGGFLSTDTQYF	TGTGCCAGCAGCCCCGGTGGGTTCCTAAGCACAGATACGCAGTATTTT
TRBV4-3	many	.	TRBJ2-3	CASSQDGRGRRRGDTQYF	TGCGCCAGCAGCCAAGATGGAAGGGGGCGCCGGAGGGGAGATACGCAGTATTTT
TRBV5-1	many	.	TRBJ2-3	CASGPERGADTQYF	TGCGCCAGCGGCCCCGAGAGGGGCGCAGATACGCAGTATTTT
TRBV10-3	few	.	TRBJ1-1	CAISESGLLRNTEAFF	TGTGCCATCAGTGAGTCGGGCCTTCTGCGGAACACTGAAGCTTTCTTT
TRBV11-2	.	.	TRBJ2-7	CASSSRRGPYEQYF	TGTGCCAGCAGCTCAAGGAGGGGTCCCTACGAGCAGTACTTC
TRBV9	.	.	TRBJ1-2	CASSVAGTGTYGYTF	TGTGCCAGCAGCGTAGCGGGTACAGGGACCTATGGCTACACCTTC
TRBV28	few	.	TRBJ1-1	CASSLRSLITEAFF	TGTGCCAGCAGTTTACGTAGCCTGATCACTGAAGCTTTCTTT
TRBV7-8	few	.	TRBJ1-1	CASSLVEGNTEAFF	TGTGCCAGCAGCTTAGTCGAGGGGAACACTGAAGCTTTCTTT
TRBV6-2/TRBV6-3	few	.	TRBJ2-1	CASSGWFEQFF	TGTGCCAGCAGTGGGTGGTTTGAGCAGTTCTTC
TRBV5-2	.	.	TRBJ2-2	CASSPGLLCWALFF	TGTGCCAGCAGCCCCGGGCTACTCTGCTGGGCGCTGTTTTTT
TRBV2	.	.	TRBJ2-3	CASSDNVDTQYF	TGTGCCAGCAGTGATAACGTAGATACGCAGTATTTT
TRBV20-1	few	.	TRBJ2-7	CSARPGGEVYEQYF	TGCAGTGCTAGGCCGGGCGGGGAGGTCTACGAGCAGTACTTC
TRBV18	few	TRBD1	TRBJ2-7	CASSSLTPGQGTYEQYF	TGTGCCAGCTCATCATTGACACCGGGACAGGGAACCTACGAGCAGTACTTC
TRBV9	few	.	TRBJ1-6	CASSVDGGNNSPLHF	TGTGCCAGCAGCGTAGATGGGGGGAATAATTCACCCCTCCACTTT
TRBV20-1	few	.	TRBJ1-1	CSARPVRDVDTEAFF	TGCAGTGCTAGACCGGTCAGGGATGTAGACACTGAAGCTTTCTTT
TRBV12-3/TRBV12-4	many	.	TRBJ2-5	CASGVHVGETQYF	TGTGCCAGCGGGGTACACGTGGGAGAGACCCAGTACTTC
TRBV30	.	.	TRBJ1-3	CAWSDAQGSGNTIYF	TGTGCCTGGAGTGACGCACAGGGCTCTGGAAACACCATATATTTT
TRBV24-1	many	TRBD1	TRBJ1-5	CATSDPSTGPYQPQHF	TGTGCCACCAGTGATCCATCGACAGGGCCGTATCAGCCCCAGCATTTT
TRBV7-2	.	.	TRBJ1-5	CASSFNRANQPQHF	TGTGCCAGCAGCTTCAACAGGGCAAATCAGCCCCAGCATTTT
TRBV2	.	.	TRBJ2-1	CASSYQGYNEQFF	TGTGCCAGCAGTTACCAGGGCTACAATGAGCAGTTCTTC
TRBV29-1	many	.	TRBJ2-3	CSVGGRLFTDTQYF	TGCAGCGTGGGGGGCCGGTTATTCACAGATACGCAGTATTTT
TRBV10-3	few	.	TRBJ2-3	CAIAERADTQYF	TGTGCCATCGCGGAGCGTGCAGATACGCAGTATTTT
TRBV6-7	.	.	TRBJ1-1	CASSYGPRGTEAFF	TGTGCCAGCAGTTACGGGCCACGGGGCACTGAAGCTTTCTTT
TRBV7-2	few	TRBD2	TRBJ2-3	CASSGGTSGATQYF	TGTGCCAGCAGCGGCGGGACTAGCGGCGCAACGCAGTATTTT
TRBV27	few	.	TRBJ1-1	CASSSITEGLTEAFF	TGTGCCAGCAGTTCCATAACCGAGGGGTTAACTGAAGCTTTCTTT
TRBV6-2/TRBV6-3	.	TRBD2	TRBJ2-7	CASTTGLARGNEQYF	TGTGCCAGCACTACGGGACTAGCGAGGGGTAACGAGCAGTACTTC
TRBV9	few	.	TRBJ2-3	CASSVGPWHDTQYF	TGTGCCAGCAGCGTAGGACCTTGGCATGATACGCAGTATTTT
TRBV11-2	.	.	TRBJ2-7	CASSLDRRANRDGIYEQYF	TGTGCCAGCAGCTTAGATCGACGGGCCAACAGGGATGGAATCTACGAGCAGTACTTC
TRBV21-1	few	.	TRBJ1-5	CASANQPQHF	TGTGCCAGCGCCAATCAGCCCCAGCATTTT
TRBV27	.	TRBD1	TRBJ1-1	CASSTETGGTEAFF	TGTGCCAGCAGTACCGAGACAGGGGGCACTGAAGCTTTCTTT
TRBV7-2	few	.	TRBJ1-4	CASSRLGQENEKLFF	TGTGCCAGCAGCCGTCTAGGCCAAGAAAATGAAAAACTGTTTTTT
TRBV12-3/TRBV12-4	.	TRBD2	TRBJ2-1	CASSFEWGGVLYNEQFF	TGTGCCAGCAGTTTCGAATGGGGAGGGGTCCTCTACAATGAGCAGTTCTTC
TRBV20-1	many	TRBD2	TRBJ2-1	CSAREVRSGRVSYNEQFF	TGCAGTGCTAGAGAGGTCAGGAGCGGGAGGGTTTCCTACAATGAGCAGTTCTTC
TRBV11-2	.	.	TRBJ2-7	CASSPPGRYYEQYF	TGTGCCAGCAGTCCACCGGGACGCTACTACGAGCAGTACTTC
TRBV10-1	many	TRBD2	TRBJ2-2	CASSLAGVNTGELFF	TGCGCCAGCAGTTTAGCGGGAGTGAACACCGGGGAGCTGTTTTTT
TRBV28	.	.	TRBJ1-4	CASSLYSGTEKLFF	TGTGCCAGCAGTTTATATTCAGGAACGGAAAAACTGTTTTTT
TRBV7-9	many	.	TRBJ2-2	CASSLALTTGELFF	TGTGCCAGCAGCTTAGCACTTACCACCGGGGAGCTGTTTTTT
TRBV2	.	.	TRBJ2-7	CASSEGVSYEQYF	TGTGCCAGCAGTGAAGGTGTCTCCTACGAGCAGTACTTC
TRBV7-2	.	TRBD2	TRBJ2-3	CASSEGILAGHTDTQYF	TGTGCCAGCAGCGAAGGGATACTAGCGGGGCACACAGATACGCAGTATTTT
TRBV29-1	few	.	TRBJ2-7	CSVLGTTNYEQYF	TGCAGCGTTCTCGGGACAACTAACTACGAGCAGTACTTC
TRBV20-1	many	.	TRBJ1-2	CSARDTGQGYTF	TGCAGTGCTAGAGATACAGGGCAAGGCTACACCTTC
TRBV4-2	.	.	TRBJ1-1	CASSQSDRDLGEAFF	TGTGCCAGCAGCCAATCGGACCGAGACCTAGGGGAAGCTTTCTTT
TRBV6-1	many	.	TRBJ1-3	CASSRLLSGNTIYF	TGTGCCAGCAGTCGACTGCTCTCTGGAAACACCATATATTTT
TRBV4-3	.	TRBD1	TRBJ2-2	CASSQADRATGELFF	TGCGCCAGCAGCCAGGCGGACAGGGCGACCGGGGAGCTGTTTTTT
TRBV18	few	.	TRBJ1-5	CASSRQGRNQPQHF	TGTGCCAGCTCCCGGCAGGGAAGGAATCAGCCCCAGCATTTT
TRBV3-1	.	.	TRBJ2-5	CASVPGQNQETQYF	TGTGCCAGCGTACCAGGACAGAACCAAGAGACCCAGTACTTC
TRBV10-3	.	TRBD1	TRBJ1-1	CASRLTGGANTEAFF	TGTGCCAGCAGATTGACAGGGGGGGCGAACACTGAAGCTTTCTTT
TRBV27	.	.	TRBJ2-3	CASSHRRTDTQYF	TGTGCCAGCAGCCACCGGAGGACAGATACGCAGTATTTT
TRBV7-9	.	TRBD1	TRBJ1-1	CASSLRAGGLNTEAFF	TGTGCCAGCAGCTTAAGGGCAGGGGGCCTGAACACTGAAGCTTTCTTT
TRBV5-1	few	.	TRBJ2-5	CASGERYQETQYF	TGCGCCAGCGGCGAGCGGTACCAAGAGACCCAGTACTTC
TRBV20-1	many	.	TRBJ1-5	CSAYQLNQPQHF	TGCAGTGCTTACCAGCTGAATCAGCCCCAGCATTTT